The 29 T cell receptor beta chains given below trace back to one sample, sequenced in a study of blood T cell repertoires in COVID-19. Clones were read by immunoSEQ multiplex PCR, and TCRdb kept only the in-frame ones, dropping some. Of about 250,000 clones listed, 81% are singletons. Specimen: peripheral blood. These receptors all stem from a woman older than 75 with acute or convalescent COVID-19.

This chain joins TRBV6-6 and TRBJ2-3; 9 nucleotides agree with TRBD1. CDR1 is MNHNY and CDR2 is SVGAGI in the germline V gene (reference sequence). The junction had 10 bases not matched to a gene; V was cut back by 6 bases and J by 6 bases. The CDR3 runs 15 residues. In DNA form, the CDR3 reads TGTGCCAGCAGCGCCGAGGGACAGGGATGGGATACGCAGTATTTT. The encoded protein is CASSAEGQGWDTQYF.

This chain uses TRBV20-1 with TRBJ1-5; D not resolved. Trimming removed 3 bases at V and 6 bases at J, with 15 bases between. CDR1 is DFQATT and CDR2 is SNEGSKA in the germline V gene (reference sequence). The CDR3 loop spans 14 amino acids. Here the CDR3 reads CSASVSSASQPQHF. In DNA, the CDR3 is TGCAGTGCTAGTGTGAGCAGCGCCTCTCAGCCCCAGCATTTT.

V is TRBV12-3 or TRBV12-4 and J is TRBJ1-2; D perhaps matches TRBD1 (6 bases). The germline V and J ends were trimmed by 4 bases and 8 bases, with 11 bases remaining between them. The length of the CDR3 is 12 residues. DNA for the CDR3: TGTGCCAGCAGTTATCAGGGGCACGGCTACACCTTC. Amino acids: CASSYQGHGYTF.

The rearrangement joins TRBV5-6 to TRBJ2-1, with D maybe TRBD1 (6 bases). CDR1 is SGHDT, CDR2 YYEEEE, per germline. This CDR3 is 16 amino acids long. V dropped 0 bases and J dropped 0 bases, with 10 bases sitting between them. This CDR3 reads CASSLGGRISYNEQFF. CDR3 sequence (DNA): TGTGCCAGCAGCTTGGGGGGGCGGATCTCCTACAATGAGCAGTTCTTC.

The V gene is TRBV28, the J gene TRBJ1-5; tentatively, D is TRBD1 (5 bases). This CDR3 comprises 16 residues. V dropped 1 base and J dropped 6 bases, with 16 bases sitting between them. The germline V gene has CDR1 MDHEN and CDR2 SYDVKM. The CDR3 reads CASSLSPGVEGQPQHF. CDR3 nucleotides: TGTGCCAGCAGTTTATCCCCGGGGGTTGAGGGTCAGCCCCAGCATTTT.

The chain recombines TRBV28 with TRBJ2-5; TRBD2 might be the D (6 bases). V dropped 5 bases and J dropped 2 bases, with 15 bases sitting between them. In germline, CDR1 is MDHEN, CDR2 SYDVKM. The length of the CDR3 is 15 residues. The CDR3 here is CASSPLAEEQETQYF. The CDR3 DNA reads TGTGCCAGCAGTCCACTAGCAGAAGAGCAAGAGACCCAGTACTTC. Together with reference TRBV28 and TRBJ2-5, the CDR3 gives the full variable domain: DVKVTQSSRYLVKRTGEKVFLECVQDMDHENMFWYRQDPGLGLRLIYFSYDVKMKEKGDIPEGYSVSREKKERFSLILESASTNQTSMYLCASSPLAEEQETQYFGPGTRLLVL.

The chain joins TRBV2 to TRBJ2-1, with TRBD2 matching 9 bases. The V gene end was trimmed by 6 bases and the J gene end by 4 bases; junction bases not matched to a gene: 7. Looked up from germline, CDR1 is SNHLY and CDR2 is FYNNEI. This CDR3 is built from 15 residues. The CDR3 sequence is CASSGLASGYNEQFF. Here the CDR3 DNA reads TGTGCCAGCAGCGGACTAGCGTCTGGGTACAATGAGCAGTTCTTC.

The V and J genes are TRBV19 and TRBJ1-1; D gene uncertain. With 3 bases removed from V and 1 base from J, the gap between germline ends came to 6 bases. Germline assignment: CDR1 LNHDA and CDR2 SQIVND (reference sequence). This CDR3 comprises 13 residues. The CDR3 region has the DNA TGTGCCAGTAGTATGCAGGCGAACACTGAAGCTTTCTTT. It translates to CASSMQANTEAFF.

V gene TRBV12-3 or TRBV12-4 combines with J gene TRBJ1-5; D is undetermined. Trimming left V 6 bases short and J 6 bases short, with 12 bases between. CDR3 size: 13 residues. The CDR3 bases are TGTGCCAGCAGCCGTGTTGAGGGTCAGCCCCAGCATTTT. Translating gives CASSRVEGQPQHF.

This clone was seen more than once but under ten times. The chain has TRBV18 and TRBJ2-7; 8 bases agree with TRBD2. The germline V gene has CDR1 KGHSH and CDR2 LQKENI. CDR3 length: 13 residues. V lost 4 bases, J lost 6 bases, and 5 bases stayed unmatched. The DNA of the CDR3 is TGTGCCAGCTCACAGGAGCGGGAGCTCGAGCAGTACTTC. Its protein product is CASSQERELEQYF.

V is TRBV21-1 and J is TRBJ2-1; the DNA was not used to check the table's D call, TRBD2. TRBV21-1 constitutes a pseudogene. The CDR3 length is 20 residues. CDR3 coding DNA: TGTGCCAGCAGCTACCTTTGGCCTCTAGCGGGAGATTTGATTGGCAATGAGCAGTTCTTC. This encodes CASSYLWPLAGDLIGNEQFF.

The chain has TRBV19 and TRBJ2-7; TRBD1 might be the D (6 bases). The V end lost 4 bases, the J end lost 1 base, and 8 bases lay between the germline ends. Germline V gene sequence: CDR1 LNHDA, CDR2 SQIVND (reference sequence). There are 13 residues in the CDR3. This CDR3 reads CASSKGQSYEQYF. The CDR3 region has the DNA TGTGCCAGTAGTAAGGGACAATCCTACGAGCAGTACTTC.

The J gene is TRBJ1-1, the V gene TRBV6-1, with D hard to call. The germline CDR1 and CDR2 sequences are MNHNS and SASEGT. Trimming removed 0 bases from V and 7 bases from J, with 15 bases in between. CDR3 length: 15 amino acids. This CDR3 is CASSEAQAPSYEAFF. The DNA of the CDR3 is TGTGCCAGCAGTGAAGCCCAAGCCCCGAGTTATGAAGCTTTCTTT.

V and J are TRBV7-6 and TRBJ2-3, with D maybe TRBD2 (5 bases). CDR1 and CDR2 from the germline V gene are SGHVS and FNYEAQ. Trimming stripped 7 bases from V and 4 bases from J, with 21 bases between. The CDR3 length is 16 residues. The CDR3 region has the DNA TGTGCCAGCACCATTTCCGGTGGAGGTTCCGCAGATACGCAGTATTTT. It specifies CASTISGGGSADTQYF.

The chain uses TRBV7-2 and TRBJ1-1; 11 positions agree with TRBD1. The germline gives CDR1 SGHTA, CDR2 FQGNSA. The J segment lost 7 bases and the V segment lost 5 bases, leaving 6 bases of the junction unmatched. This CDR3 is 14 amino acids long. This chain's CDR3 is CASSGGQGVGEAFF. The CDR3 coding sequence is TGTGCCAGCAGCGGGGGACAGGGGGTGGGTGAAGCTTTCTTT.

The chain couples TRBV10-3 to TRBJ1-3; TRBD1 matches 7 bases. The CDR3 is 14 residues long. Germline trimming cut 6 bases from V and 0 bases from J; bases unmatched to any gene: 2. Looked up from germline, CDR1 is ENHRY and CDR2 is SYGVKD. The chain's CDR3 is CAIRGDSSGNTIYF. The CDR3 DNA is TGTGCCATCAGGGGGGACAGCTCTGGAAACACCATATATTTT.

The chain recombines TRBV7-9 with TRBJ2-1, with 9 bases fitting TRBD2. Per the germline V gene, CDR1 is SEHNR and CDR2 is FQNEAQ (reference sequence). Trimming at V came to 1 base and at J to 9 bases, leaving 7 bases not matched to a gene. The length of the CDR3 is 15 residues. The CDR3 is CASSLGVAGAGEQFF. DNA for the CDR3: TGTGCCAGCAGCTTAGGAGTAGCGGGAGCTGGTGAGCAGTTCTTC. Complete variable domain (other parts from reference TRBV7-9 and TRBJ2-1): DTGVSQNPRHKITKRGQNVTFRCDPISEHNRLYWYRQTLGQGPEFLTYFQNEAQLEKSRLLSDRFSAERPKGSFSTLEIQRTEQGDSAMYLCASSLGVAGAGEQFFGPGTRLTVL.

The rearrangement joins TRBV27 to TRBJ2-7; 9 bases map to TRBD2. The J segment lost 5 bases and the V segment lost 6 bases, leaving 17 bases of the junction unmatched. CDR3 size: 17 residues. Germline CDR1 is MNHEY and CDR2 is SMNVEV (reference sequence). Here the CDR3 DNA reads TGTGCCAGCAGATCGCCGGGACTAGCCCGTTTTAGCGACGAGCAGTACTTC. Protein sequence: CASRSPGLARFSDEQYF.

This chain connects TRBV5-6 to TRBJ2-1, with D possibly matching TRBD2 (5 bases). CDR1 SGHDT and CDR2 YYEEEE come from the germline V gene. This CDR3 has 13 amino acids. Trimming left V 4 bases short and J 9 bases short, with 14 bases between. The CDR3 spells CASSRDTSREQFF. The CDR3 nucleotides read TGTGCCAGCAGCCGGGATACCTCCCGTGAGCAGTTCTTC.

The V call is TRBV28, the J call TRBJ2-5; 11 bases agree with TRBD2. The CDR3 contains 16 residues. Germline V gene data show CDR1 as MDHEN and CDR2 as SYDVKM. The V segment lost 5 bases and the J segment 4 bases; nucleotides outside the gene matches: 9. This chain's CDR3 is CASSPRLAGLGETQYF. In nucleotides, the CDR3 is TGTGCCAGCAGTCCCCGACTAGCGGGACTCGGAGAGACCCAGTACTTC.

J is TRBJ2-2 and V is TRBV30; no definite D call. The germline gives CDR1 GTSNPN, CDR2 SVGIG (reference sequence). Trimming stripped 1 base from V and 7 bases from J, with 4 bases between. CDR3 length: 11 amino acids. CDR3 nucleotides: TGTGCCTGGAGTGCAGGCGGGGAGCTGTTTTTT. This encodes CAWSAGGELFF. The whole variable domain, remainder taken from reference TRBV30 and TRBJ2-2, is SQTIHQWPATLVQPVGSPLSLECTVEGTSNPNLYWYRQAAGRGLQLLFYSVGIGQISSEVPQNLSASRPQDRQFILSSKKLLLSDSGFYLCAWSAGGELFFGEGSRLTVL.

The chain carries TRBV28 and TRBJ2-2, with D uncertain. CDR1 and CDR2 (germline): MDHEN, SYDVKM. This CDR3 region has 12 residues. V was trimmed by 5 bases and J by 7 bases, leaving 8 bases between them. CDR3: CASSLFSGELFF. For the CDR3, the DNA is TGTGCCAGCAGTCTTTTCAGCGGGGAGCTGTTTTTT.

The chain links TRBV27 to TRBJ1-5; D ambiguous. The CDR3 runs to 14 residues. Germline CDR1 and CDR2: MNHEY and SMNVEV (reference sequence). The V and J ends lost 1 base and 9 bases respectively, with 13 bases between them. In DNA, the CDR3 is TGTGCCAGCAGTTTATATACGGATAGCGGGCCCCAGCATTTT. Amino acid sequence: CASSLYTDSGPQHF.

The V and J genes are TRBV15 and TRBJ2-2; D remains ambiguous. From germline, CDR1 is LNHNV and CDR2 YYDKDF (reference sequence). The ends were cut back, 0 bases at V and 0 bases at J, with 8 bases in the middle. This CDR3 is built from 16 residues. CDR3 sequence reads: CATSRDTLANTGELFF. DNA of the CDR3: TGTGCCACCAGCAGAGACACTTTAGCGAACACCGGGGAGCTGTTTTTT.

The chain is built from TRBV28 and TRBJ1-5, with 7 bases lining up with TRBD1. Germline CDR1 MDHEN, CDR2 SYDVKM. The V segment lost 6 bases and the J segment 4 bases; nucleotides outside the gene matches: 6. This CDR3 has 14 residues. The CDR3 DNA sequence: TGTGCCAGCAGCCCGACAGGGCGGAATCAGCCCCAGCATTTT. Amino acids: CASSPTGRNQPQHF.

The rearrangement links TRBV4-1 to TRBJ2-1; 11 bases fit TRBD2. Per germline, CDR1 MGHRA and CDR2 YSYEKL. Trimming cost V 3 bases and J 6 bases; bases outside gene matches: 7. This CDR3 has 16 residues. CDR3 coding DNA: TGCGCCAGCAGCCAGGGTAGCGGGGGGGCTTTCAATGAGCAGTTCTTC. It translates to CASSQGSGGAFNEQFF.

V usage is TRBV7-2 and J usage is TRBJ2-3, with D possibly being TRBD2 (6 bases). V was clipped by 2 bases and J by 4 bases, with 7 bases between them. This CDR3 is 13 amino acids long. Germline lookup yields CDR1 SGHTA and CDR2 FQGNSA. In nucleotides, the CDR3 is TGTGCCAGCAGCTTAATAGCGGCAGATACGCAGTATTTT. Residues: CASSLIAADTQYF.

V is TRBV4-1 and J is TRBJ2-3; no clear D gene. Trimming left V 4 bases short and J 6 bases short, with 8 bases between. Germline V gives CDR1 MGHRA, CDR2 YSYEKL. The CDR3 length is 12 residues. The CDR3 loop reads CASSLPRDTQYF. For the CDR3, the DNA is TGCGCCAGCAGCCTCCCGAGGGATACGCAGTATTTT.

The CDR3 region is CASSEQGYYNSPLHF. CDR3 nucleotide sequence: TGTGCCAGCAGTGAGCAGGGATACTATAATTCACCCCTCCACTTT. The J gene is TRBJ1-6, the V gene TRBV2, with D perhaps TRBD1 (5 bases). Germline-derived CDR1 and CDR2 are SNHLY and FYNNEI. The length of the CDR3 is 15 residues. Trimming stripped 3 bases from V and 3 bases from J, with 9 bases between.